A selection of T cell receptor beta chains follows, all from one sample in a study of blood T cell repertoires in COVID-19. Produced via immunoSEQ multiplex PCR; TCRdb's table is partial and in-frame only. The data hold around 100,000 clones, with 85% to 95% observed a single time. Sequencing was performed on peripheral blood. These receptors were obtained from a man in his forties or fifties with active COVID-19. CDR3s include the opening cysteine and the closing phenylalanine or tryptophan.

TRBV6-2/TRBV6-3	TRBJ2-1	CASSLRDAQFF
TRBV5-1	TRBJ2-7	CASSPVEDTYEQYF
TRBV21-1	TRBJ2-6	CASSKRRGRSSSGANVLTF
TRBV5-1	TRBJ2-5	CASSLSTGAQETQYF
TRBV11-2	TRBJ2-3	CASSLYGEGRTDTQYF
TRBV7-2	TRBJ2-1	CASSLAPGEQFF
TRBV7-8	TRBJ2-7	CASSSLAGAAYEQYF
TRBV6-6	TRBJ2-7	CASRTGLDSYEQYF
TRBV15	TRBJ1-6	CATSTSGTGDSPLHF
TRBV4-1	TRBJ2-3	CASSQGQARGSDTQYF
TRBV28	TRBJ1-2	CASRTQGRGLTRGYTF
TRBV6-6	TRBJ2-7	CASSSPRGYEQYF
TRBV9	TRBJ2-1	CASSARGAGGPDEQFF
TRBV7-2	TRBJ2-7	CASSLSGPYEQYF
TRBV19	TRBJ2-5	CASSVTGAETQYF
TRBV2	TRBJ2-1	CASSDPDSNNEQFF
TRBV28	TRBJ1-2	CASSPQGARSYGYTF
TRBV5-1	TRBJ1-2	CASSLGTANYGYTF
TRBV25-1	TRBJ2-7	CASSEVAAYEQYF
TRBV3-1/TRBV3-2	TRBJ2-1	CASSPGTRGEQFF
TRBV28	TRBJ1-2	CASSKRGAGYGYTF
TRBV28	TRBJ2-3	CASSFSRGPADTQYF
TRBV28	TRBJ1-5	CASSFKGAGYQPQHF
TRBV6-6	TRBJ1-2	CASRLEGAGGYTF
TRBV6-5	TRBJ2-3	CASSYGTGADTQYF
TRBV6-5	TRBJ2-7	CASRSDSYEQYF
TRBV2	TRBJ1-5	CASSDRVLEPQHF
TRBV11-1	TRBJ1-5	CASSFRVGQPQHF
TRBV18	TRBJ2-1	CASSPFSGSGDNEQFF
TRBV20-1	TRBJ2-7	CSARDLDEQYF
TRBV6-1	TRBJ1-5	CASSEIRGQPQHF
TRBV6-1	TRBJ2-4	CASSAHTGGAKNIQYF
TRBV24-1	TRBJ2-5	CATSDSRTSGRETQYF
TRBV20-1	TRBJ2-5	CSALIQETQYF
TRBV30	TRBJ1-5	CAWSDGGNQPQHF
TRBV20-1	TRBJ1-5	CSASIDLDVYSNQPQHF
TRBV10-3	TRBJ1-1	CAIVGSGQVTEAFF
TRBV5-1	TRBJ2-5	CASSLTSGKETQYF
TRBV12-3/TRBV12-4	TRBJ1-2	CASRPTGGSGYTF
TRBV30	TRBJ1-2	CATGQGNYGYTF
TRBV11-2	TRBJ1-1	CASSDRFWNTEAFF
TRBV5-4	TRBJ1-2	CASSDPGGLPRGYTF
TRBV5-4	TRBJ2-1	CASSLPMRQGTGGGNEQFF
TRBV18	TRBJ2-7	CASSPGQGRLNEQYF
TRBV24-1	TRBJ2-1	CATSATGQGNEQFF
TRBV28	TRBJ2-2	CASSREAGLAGDWDTGELFF
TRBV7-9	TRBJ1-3	CASSLAEGSGNTIYF
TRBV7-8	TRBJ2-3	CASSLGSSDTQYF
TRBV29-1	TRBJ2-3	CSVASGGSTDTQYF
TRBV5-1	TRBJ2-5	CASSLEAETQYF
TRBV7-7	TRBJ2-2	CASSLFEGNTGELFF
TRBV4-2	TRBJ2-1	CASSLSGNNEQFF
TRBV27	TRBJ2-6	CASSLLSRAGANVLTF
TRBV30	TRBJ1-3	CAYRQGARNTIYF
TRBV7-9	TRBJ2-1	CASSRGLYLENEQFF
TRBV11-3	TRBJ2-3	CASSFVTASTDTQYF
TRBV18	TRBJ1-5	CASSPGQGAQPQHF
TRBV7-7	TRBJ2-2	CASSPERTGELFF
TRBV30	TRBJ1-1	CAWGRAGDMNTEAFF